A single sample gave rise to the 24 T cell receptor beta chains below, sequenced in a study of Graves' ophthalmopathy and Graves' hyperthyroidism. The authors amplified TCR beta CDR3 regions from RNA transcripts. Following a first-round RT-PCR that used HTBI primers, a second-round multiplex PCR was carried out. Via MiXCR, TCRdb re-called the multiplex PCR reads, giving one row per CDR3 protein. The sample consists of about 640,000 distinct CDR3 sequences, approximately 39% of them appearing once. Sequencing used peripheral blood. The source of these receptors is an adult man with Graves' ophthalmopathy.

This clonotype was recorded many times. This chain joins TRBV7-6 and TRBJ2-2, with D maybe TRBD1 (5 bases). The CDR3 runs 16 residues. The V and J ends lost 5 bases and 1 base respectively, with 14 bases between them. Looked up from germline, CDR1 is SGHVS and CDR2 is FNYEAQ. CDR3 bases: TGTGCCAGCAGCCTACAGGTCATGGGGAACACCGGGGAGCTGTTTTTT. It specifies CASSLQVMGNTGELFF.

This clonotype was seen a few times. The rearrangement uses TRBV5-1 and TRBJ2-7; D uncertain. Germline CDR1 is SGHRS and CDR2 is YFSETQ. The CDR3 loop spans 9 amino acids. V dropped 4 bases and J dropped 9 bases, with 5 bases sitting between them. Here the CDR3 reads CASSTGQYF. CDR3 DNA: TGCGCCAGCAGCACCGGGCAGTACTTC.

This clonotype showed up just a few times. The J gene is TRBJ2-7, the V gene TRBV5-1; 11 bases map to TRBD1. The CDR3 spans 16 residues. With V trimmed by 3 bases and J by 6 bases, 11 bases remained unmatched. Germline CDR1 reads SGHRS; CDR2 reads YFSETQ. Here the CDR3 DNA reads TGCGCCAGCAGCTCGCTGCAGGGACAGGGGGTCTCCGAGCAGTACTTC. Its translation is CASSSLQGQGVSEQYF.

This clonotype was seen only once. The chain employs TRBV5-1 and TRBJ1-4, with 7 positions matching TRBD1. The CDR3 totals 16 residues. After removal of 3 bases from V and 3 bases from J, the junction contained 8 bases not matched to a gene. Germline V lookup: CDR1 SGHRS, CDR2 YFSETQ. CDR3 amino acids: CASSWGTTGSNEKLFF. The DNA for the CDR3 is TGCGCCAGCAGCTGGGGTACGACAGGGTCTAATGAAAAACTGTTTTTT.

This clonotype was recorded many times. As DNA, the CDR3 is TGTGCCAGCAGCCAATCCAGACAAGTACAAGAGACCCAGTACTTC. Encoded protein: CASSQSRQVQETQYF. The chain couples TRBV3-1 to TRBJ2-5; D ambiguous. The CDR3 contains 15 residues. The V gene's germline CDR1 is LGHDT and CDR2 YNNKEL (reference sequence). Trimming removed 2 bases at V and 2 bases at J, with 12 bases between.

This chain connects TRBV29-1 to TRBJ1-1; 11 bases map to TRBD1. V dropped 6 bases and J dropped 8; count of bases not matched to a gene: 11. Germline V gene lookup returns CDR1 SQVTM and CDR2 ANQGSEA. The CDR3 is 14 residues long. The CDR3 coding sequence is TGCAGCGTCCGGACAGGGGGCCCAGGCATCGAAGCTTTCTTT. Translating gives CSVRTGGPGIEAFF.

This clonotype was detected only once. A much larger clone is a single base away; this may be a read error. The V call is TRBV25-1, the J call TRBJ2-5; D call uncertain. The CDR3 consists of 15 residues. CDR1 and CDR2 from the germline V gene are MGHDK and SYGVNS. Trimming removed 6 bases at V and 1 base at J, with 15 bases between. In nucleotides, the CDR3 is TGTGCCAGCAGCCTATTTACGTTGTTCCAAGAGACCCAGTACTTC. Protein product: CASSLFTLFQETQYF.

In its sample, this clonotype was seen many times. The chain links TRBV12-3 or TRBV12-4 to TRBJ2-5; TRBD2 agrees at 7 bases. Germline trimming cut 3 bases from V and 10 bases from J; bases unmatched to any gene: 2. CDR3 length: 11 amino acids. The CDR3 DNA follows: TGTGCCAGCAGTTTTGGGGGGGTCCAGTACTTC. Its translation is CASSFGGVQYF.

A word on this clonotype: Being one base from a much bigger clone, this may be a read error. This rearrangement joins TRBV11-3 to TRBJ1-1; no clear D. CDR1 and CDR2 (germline): SGHNT, YENEEA. This CDR3 has 15 residues. The ends were cut back, 3 bases at V and 1 base at J, with 12 bases in the middle. CDR3 coding DNA: TGTGCCAGCAGCTTGAATTGGTACACGAACACTGAAGCTTTCTTT. This encodes CASSLNWYTNTEAFF.

This clonotype was seen at least ten times. This sequence joins TRBV7-8 and TRBJ2-5, with 8 bases identical to TRBD1. V shed 3 bases, J shed 3 bases, and the junction held 6 bases outside the gene matches. The CDR3 spans 15 residues. Germline V lookup: CDR1 SGHVS, CDR2 FQNEAQ. CDR3 in DNA: TGTGCCAGCAGCTTTCAGCGGACAGGGAAAGAGACCCAGTACTTC. Protein product: CASSFQRTGKETQYF.

A note on this clonotype: A much larger clone differs by one base, so this may be a read error. This rearrangement joins TRBV19 to TRBJ1-1, with no clear D. The germline V and J ends were trimmed by 5 bases and 0 bases, with 10 bases remaining between them. This CDR3 has 14 amino acids. The germline CDR1 and CDR2 sequences are LNHDA and SQIVND (reference sequence). CDR3 DNA sequence: TGTGCCAGTAGTGGGGAGGTTATGAACACTGAAGCTTTCTTT. This codes for CASSGEVMNTEAFF.

A few counts support this clonotype. The gene calls are TRBV19 and TRBJ2-7, with a tentative D call TRBD1 (5 bases). Trimming shortened V by 8 bases and J by 3 bases, and 14 bases separated the two germline ends. The CDR3 runs 13 residues. Germline lookup yields CDR1 LNHDA and CDR2 SQIVND (reference sequence). This CDR3 reads CASSPGPYYEQYF. The CDR3 DNA reads as TGTGCCAGTTCCCCAGGGCCCTACTACGAGCAGTACTTC.

This clonotype showed up just a few times. Germline and junction disagree at one end, which may indicate a read error. The chain carries TRBV10-3 and TRBJ1-2; D gene unclear. The CDR3 totals 14 residues. Looked up from germline, CDR1 is ENHRY and CDR2 is SYGVKD. CDR3 sequence reads: CASSKFGGVYDYTF. For the CDR3, the DNA is TGTGCCAGCAGCAAATTTGGAGGTGTTTATGACTACACCTTC.

This sequence joins TRBV20-1 and TRBJ2-1, with TRBD2 identical over 10 bases. CDR3 length equals 16 residues. After removal of 0 bases from V and 8 bases from J, the junction contained 10 bases not matched to a gene. Per germline, CDR1 DFQATT and CDR2 SNEGSKA (reference sequence). The CDR3 here is CSARDKGAGGRYEQFF. The CDR3 DNA reads as TGCAGTGCTAGAGATAAAGGAGCGGGGGGGCGCTATGAGCAGTTCTTC.

This clonotype was seen at least ten times. This chain connects TRBV10-2 to TRBJ1-3; D remains unclear. The CDR3 has 16 amino acids. The V and J ends lost 3 bases and 4 bases respectively, with 16 bases between them. Looked up from germline, CDR1 is WSHSY and CDR2 is SAAADI. CDR3 sequence: CASSDFGGNNGNTIYF. As DNA, the CDR3 is TGCGCCAGCAGTGATTTTGGAGGGAATAACGGAAACACCATATATTTT.

Details on this clonotype: It may be a read error: a sequence one base away is much more abundant. The chain carries TRBV10-3 and TRBJ2-5; possible D gene TRBD2, 6 bases. Trimming removed 10 bases from V and 6 bases from J, with 18 bases in between. This CDR3 region has 13 residues. The germline CDR1 and CDR2 sequences are ENHRY and SYGVKD. CDR3 in DNA: TGTGCCAGCGGGACGGGAGTCCCCCAGACCCAGTACTTC. It specifies CASGTGVPQTQYF.

A few counts support this clonotype. In DNA, the CDR3 is TGTGCCAGCGGTTTTGCATCCTACGAGCAGTACTTC. Translating gives CASGFASYEQYF. The V gene is TRBV7-9, the J gene TRBJ2-7; D gene ambiguous. This CDR3 spans 12 amino acids. Germline CDR1 reads SEHNR; CDR2 reads FQNEAQ (reference sequence). Trimming removed 8 bases at V and 1 base at J, with 9 bases between.

Many counts were recorded for this clonotype. The rearrangement links TRBV2 to TRBJ1-5; D gene ambiguous. Per germline, CDR1 SNHLY and CDR2 FYNNEI. V was pared by 6 bases and J by 11 bases, with 20 bases between. The CDR3 is made up of 14 amino acids. The CDR3 DNA is TGTGCCAGCAGCCAATCCGCGGGAGAAAAGGCCCAGCATTTT. Translated, it gives CASSQSAGEKAQHF.

This chain links TRBV10-3 with TRBJ1-2; no clear D gene. V was cut by 6 bases and J by 4 bases, with 15 bases left in between. The CDR3 loop spans 14 amino acids. Looked up from germline, CDR1 is ENHRY and CDR2 is SYGVKD. CDR3 coding DNA: TGTGCCATCAGCCCCATCGGCGGATCCTATGGCTACACCTTC. Protein sequence: CAISPIGGSYGYTF.

The gene calls are TRBV29-1 and TRBJ1-2; 7 bases are shared with TRBD1. The V gene end was trimmed by 2 bases and the J gene end by 6 bases; junction bases not matched to a gene: 6. Germline V gene lookup returns CDR1 SQVTM and CDR2 ANQGSEA. The length of the CDR3 is 13 residues. The CDR3 DNA sequence: TGCAGCGTTGAATGGGGACAGAGGCATGGCTACACCTTC. Amino acids: CSVEWGQRHGYTF.

The table lists this clonotype with many counts. V is TRBV5-1 and J is TRBJ2-5, with TRBD2 matching 11 bases. Losses at the gene ends were 3 bases for V and 5 bases for J; bases not matched to a gene: 6. Germline CDR1 reads SGHRS; CDR2 reads YFSETQ. The CDR3 extends over 15 amino acids. The CDR3 reads CASSWGLAVRETQYF. CDR3 nucleotides: TGCGCCAGCAGCTGGGGACTAGCGGTGAGGGAGACCCAGTACTTC.

A word on this clonotype: Just one base apart from a much larger clone, this may be a read error. The conserved final phenylalanine or tryptophan is absent from the CDR3, which likely points to a read error. The chain is built from TRBV20-1 and TRBJ2-5, with TRBD2 matching 8 bases. Germline assignment: CDR1 DFQATT and CDR2 SNEGSKA (reference sequence). V lost 0 bases to trimming and J lost 7 bases; unmatched junction nucleotides: 10. The CDR3 sequence is 15 residues long. Here the CDR3 reads CSAREGTSSYGTQYC. In nucleotides, the CDR3 is TGCAGTGCTAGAGAGGGGACTAGTAGTTATGGGACCCAGTACTGC.

This clonotype has a count of ten or more. The chain combines TRBV7-2 with TRBJ1-2; D not certain. Germline V gene lookup returns CDR1 SGHTA and CDR2 FQGNSA. The CDR3 consists of 16 residues. V was pared by 5 bases and J by 1 base, with 17 bases between. The CDR3 sequence is CASSTGGPRYNYGYTF. The CDR3 DNA reads TGTGCCAGCAGCACCGGAGGGCCCCGCTATAACTATGGCTACACCTTC. The whole variable domain, filled in from reference TRBV7-2 and TRBJ1-2, reads GAGVSQSPSNKVTEKGKDVELRCDPISGHTALYWYRQSLGQGLEFLIYFQGNSAPDKSGLPSDRFSAERTGGSVSTLTIQRTQQEDSAVYLCASSTGGPRYNYGYTFGSGTRLTVV.

This clonotype has ten or more counts. This rearrangement joins TRBV11-2 to TRBJ2-7; 9 bases match TRBD1. The CDR3 totals 14 residues. J was trimmed by 4 bases and V by 1 base; bases with no gene match: 2. CDR1 SGHAT and CDR2 FQNNGV come from the germline V gene. The CDR3 region has the DNA TGTGCCAGCAGCTTAGCGGGGACAGGGTACGAGCAGTACTTC. Residues: CASSLAGTGYEQYF.